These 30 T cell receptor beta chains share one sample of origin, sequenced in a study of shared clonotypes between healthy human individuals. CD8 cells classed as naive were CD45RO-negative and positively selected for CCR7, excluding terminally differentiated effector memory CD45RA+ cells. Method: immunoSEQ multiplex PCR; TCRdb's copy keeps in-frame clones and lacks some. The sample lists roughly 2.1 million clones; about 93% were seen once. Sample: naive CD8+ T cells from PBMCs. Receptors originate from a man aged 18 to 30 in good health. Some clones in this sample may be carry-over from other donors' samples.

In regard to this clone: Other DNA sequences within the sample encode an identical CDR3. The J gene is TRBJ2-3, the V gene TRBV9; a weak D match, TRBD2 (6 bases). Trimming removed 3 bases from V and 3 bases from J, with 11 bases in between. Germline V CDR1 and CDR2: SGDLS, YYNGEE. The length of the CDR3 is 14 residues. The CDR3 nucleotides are TGTGCCAGCAGCGAAGCGGGCGGGACAGATACGCAGTATTTT. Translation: CASSEAGGTDTQYF.

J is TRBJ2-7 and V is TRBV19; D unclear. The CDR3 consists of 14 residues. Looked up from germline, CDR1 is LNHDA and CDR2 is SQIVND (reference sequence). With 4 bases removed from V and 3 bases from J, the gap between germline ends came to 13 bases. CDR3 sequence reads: CASSSGPKNYEQYF. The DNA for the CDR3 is TGTGCCAGTAGTAGCGGACCCAAGAACTACGAGCAGTACTTC.

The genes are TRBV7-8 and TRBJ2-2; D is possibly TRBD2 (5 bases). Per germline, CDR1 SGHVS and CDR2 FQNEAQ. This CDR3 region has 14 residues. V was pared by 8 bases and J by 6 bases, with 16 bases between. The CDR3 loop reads CASPAEGPAGELFF. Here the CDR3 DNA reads TGTGCCAGCCCCGCCGAGGGCCCGGCCGGGGAGCTGTTTTTT.

Written as DNA, the CDR3 is TGTGCCAGCAGTGGGACTAGCCTACGCAATGAGCAGTTCTTC. Translating gives CASSGTSLRNEQFF. The V and J genes are TRBV6-6 and TRBJ2-1; 9 nucleotides align to TRBD2. Germline V CDR1 and CDR2: MNHNY, SVGAGI (reference sequence). The CDR3 length is 14 residues. The ends lost 5 bases at V and 6 bases at J; junction bases unmatched: 5.

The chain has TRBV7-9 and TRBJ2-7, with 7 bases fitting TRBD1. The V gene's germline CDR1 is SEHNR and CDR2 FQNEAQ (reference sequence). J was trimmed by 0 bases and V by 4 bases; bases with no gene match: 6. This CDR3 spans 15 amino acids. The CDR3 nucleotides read TGTGCCAGCAGCTCAGGCACAGGGGCCTCCTACGAGCAGTACTTC. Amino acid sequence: CASSSGTGASYEQYF.

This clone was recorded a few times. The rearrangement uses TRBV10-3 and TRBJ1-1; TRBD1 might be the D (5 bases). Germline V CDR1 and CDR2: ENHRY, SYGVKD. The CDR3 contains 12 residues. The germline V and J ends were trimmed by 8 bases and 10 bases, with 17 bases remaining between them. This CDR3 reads CAIAFEGARAFF. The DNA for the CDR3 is TGTGCCATCGCGTTCGAAGGGGCAAGAGCTTTCTTT.

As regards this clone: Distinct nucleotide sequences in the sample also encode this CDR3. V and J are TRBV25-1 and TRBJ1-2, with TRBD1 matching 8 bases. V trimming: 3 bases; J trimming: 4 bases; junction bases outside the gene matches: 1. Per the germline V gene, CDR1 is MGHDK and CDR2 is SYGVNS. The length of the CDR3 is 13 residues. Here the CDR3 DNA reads TGTGCCAGCAGTGAGGACAGGGCCTATGGCTACACCTTC. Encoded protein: CASSEDRAYGYTF.

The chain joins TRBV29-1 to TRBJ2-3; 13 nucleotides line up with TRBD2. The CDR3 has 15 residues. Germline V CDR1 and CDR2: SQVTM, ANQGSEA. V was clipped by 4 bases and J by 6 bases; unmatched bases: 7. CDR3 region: CSVVTRTSGSDTQYF. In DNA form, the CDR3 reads TGCAGCGTTGTTACTCGGACTAGCGGGAGTGATACGCAGTATTTT.

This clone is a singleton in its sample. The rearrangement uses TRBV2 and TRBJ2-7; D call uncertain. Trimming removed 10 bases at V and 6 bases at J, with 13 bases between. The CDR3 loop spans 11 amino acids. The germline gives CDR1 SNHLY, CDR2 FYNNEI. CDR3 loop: CATRLGPEQYF. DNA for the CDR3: TGTGCCACACGCCTAGGGCCCGAGCAGTACTTC.

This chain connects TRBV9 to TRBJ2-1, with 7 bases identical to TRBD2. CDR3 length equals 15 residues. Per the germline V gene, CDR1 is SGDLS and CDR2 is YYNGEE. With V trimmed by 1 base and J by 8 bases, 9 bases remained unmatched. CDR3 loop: CASSVSREGRHEQFF. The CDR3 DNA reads TGTGCCAGCAGCGTATCGAGGGAGGGCCGGCATGAGCAGTTCTTC.

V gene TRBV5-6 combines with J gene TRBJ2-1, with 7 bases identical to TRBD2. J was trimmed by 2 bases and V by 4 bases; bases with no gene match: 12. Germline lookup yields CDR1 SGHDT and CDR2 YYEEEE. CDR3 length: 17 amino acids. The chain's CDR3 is CASSGESLAVTYNEQFF. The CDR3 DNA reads TGTGCCAGCAGCGGTGAATCGCTAGCGGTGACCTACAATGAGCAGTTCTTC.

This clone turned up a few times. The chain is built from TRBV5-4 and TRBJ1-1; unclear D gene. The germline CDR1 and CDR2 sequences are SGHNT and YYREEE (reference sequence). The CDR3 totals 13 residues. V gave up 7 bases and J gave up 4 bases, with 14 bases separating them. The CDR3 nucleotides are TGTGCCAGCTCCCCCCCCGGGGTCACTGAAGCTTTCTTT. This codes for CASSPPGVTEAFF.

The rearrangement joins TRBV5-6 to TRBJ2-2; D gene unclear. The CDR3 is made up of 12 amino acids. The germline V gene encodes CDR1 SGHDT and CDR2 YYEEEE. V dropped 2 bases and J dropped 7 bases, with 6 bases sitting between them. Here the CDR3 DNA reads TGTGCCAGCAGCTTTTCTAACGGGGAGCTGTTTTTT. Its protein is CASSFSNGELFF.

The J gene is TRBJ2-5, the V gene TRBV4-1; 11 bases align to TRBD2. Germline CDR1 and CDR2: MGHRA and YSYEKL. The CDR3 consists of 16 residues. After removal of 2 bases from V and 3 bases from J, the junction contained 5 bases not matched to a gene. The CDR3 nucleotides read TGCGCCAGCAGCCAATACATAGCGGGAGGGAAAGAGACCCAGTACTTC. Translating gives CASSQYIAGGKETQYF.

The CDR3 region is CASSLTSGYGDEQFF. Here the CDR3 DNA reads TGTGCCAGCAGCTTGACTAGCGGGTATGGGGATGAGCAGTTCTTC. The V call is TRBV5-4, the J call TRBJ2-1, with 9 bases aligning to TRBD2. Germline V gives CDR1 SGHNT, CDR2 YYREEE (reference sequence). Trimming took 1 base from V and 8 from J; bases not matched to a gene: 7. This CDR3 has 15 amino acids.

CDR3 in DNA: TGTGCCAGCAGCCCGGGGGCTTCCCCTGAGCAGTTCTTC. Amino acid sequence: CASSPGASPEQFF. V is TRBV5-6 and J is TRBJ2-1; TRBD1 or TRBD2 may be the D gene (6 bases each). In germline, CDR1 is SGHDT, CDR2 YYEEEE. V was shortened by 4 bases and J by 9 bases, with 14 bases between the two germline ends. There are 13 residues in the CDR3.

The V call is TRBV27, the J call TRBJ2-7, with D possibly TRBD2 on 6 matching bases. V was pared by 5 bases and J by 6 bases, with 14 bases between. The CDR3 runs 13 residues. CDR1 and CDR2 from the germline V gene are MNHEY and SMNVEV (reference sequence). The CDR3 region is CASSPSGASEQYF. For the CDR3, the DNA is TGTGCCAGCAGTCCGTCGGGAGCTTCCGAGCAGTACTTC.

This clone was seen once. CDR3 coding DNA: TGTGCCAGCAGCTCGTTAGGGAGTCTCTACGAGCAGTACTTC. Amino acids: CASSSLGSLYEQYF. This chain connects TRBV11-2 to TRBJ2-7, with D possibly TRBD2 on 5 matching bases. The germline V gene has CDR1 SGHAT and CDR2 FQNNGV. The V end lost 4 bases, the J end lost 3 bases, and 13 bases lay between the germline ends. The CDR3 totals 14 residues.

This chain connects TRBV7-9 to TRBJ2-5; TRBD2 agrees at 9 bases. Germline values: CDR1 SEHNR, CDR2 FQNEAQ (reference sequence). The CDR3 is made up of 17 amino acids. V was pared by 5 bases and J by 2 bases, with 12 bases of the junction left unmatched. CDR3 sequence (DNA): TGTGCCAGCAGCCTCTATGGTGGGCTAGCGGGGCAAGAGACCCAGTACTTC. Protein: CASSLYGGLAGQETQYF.

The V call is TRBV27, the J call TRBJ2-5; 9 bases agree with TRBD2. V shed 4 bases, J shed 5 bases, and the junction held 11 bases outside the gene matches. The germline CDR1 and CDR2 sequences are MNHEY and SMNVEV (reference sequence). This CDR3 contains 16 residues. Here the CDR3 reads CASSYVWREGPETQYF. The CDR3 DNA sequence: TGTGCCAGCAGTTACGTCTGGCGGGAGGGCCCTGAGACCCAGTACTTC.

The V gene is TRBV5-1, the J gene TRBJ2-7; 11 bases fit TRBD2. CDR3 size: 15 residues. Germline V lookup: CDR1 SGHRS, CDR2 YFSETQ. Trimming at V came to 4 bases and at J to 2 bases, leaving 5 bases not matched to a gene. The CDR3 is CASSATSGSAYEQYF. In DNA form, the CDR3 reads TGCGCCAGCAGCGCTACTAGCGGGAGCGCCTACGAGCAGTACTTC.

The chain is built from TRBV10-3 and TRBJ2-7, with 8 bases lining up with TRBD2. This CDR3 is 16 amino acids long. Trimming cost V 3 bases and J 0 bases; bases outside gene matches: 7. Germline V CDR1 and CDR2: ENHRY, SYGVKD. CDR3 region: CAISDPRLASSYEQYF. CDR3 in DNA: TGTGCCATCAGTGACCCAAGACTAGCGAGCTCCTACGAGCAGTACTTC.

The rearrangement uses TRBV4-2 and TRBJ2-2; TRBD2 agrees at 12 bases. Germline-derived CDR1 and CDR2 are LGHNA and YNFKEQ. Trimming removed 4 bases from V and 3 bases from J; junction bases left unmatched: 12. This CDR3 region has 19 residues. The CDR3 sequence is CASSPQGLAGGRYTGELFF. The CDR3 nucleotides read TGTGCCAGCAGCCCACAGGGGCTAGCGGGAGGGAGGTACACCGGGGAGCTGTTTTTT.

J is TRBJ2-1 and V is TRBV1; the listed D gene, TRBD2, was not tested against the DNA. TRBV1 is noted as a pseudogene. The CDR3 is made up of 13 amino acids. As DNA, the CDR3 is TGCACCAGCAGCCAAGAACGGGGCAATGAGCAGTTCTTC. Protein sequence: CTSSQERGNEQFF.

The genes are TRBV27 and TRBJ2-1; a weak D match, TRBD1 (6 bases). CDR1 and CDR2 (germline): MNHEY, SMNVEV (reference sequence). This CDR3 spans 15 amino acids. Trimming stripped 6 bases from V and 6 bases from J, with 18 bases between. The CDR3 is CASREQGPIGNEQFF. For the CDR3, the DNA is TGTGCCAGCAGAGAACAGGGCCCGATAGGCAATGAGCAGTTCTTC.

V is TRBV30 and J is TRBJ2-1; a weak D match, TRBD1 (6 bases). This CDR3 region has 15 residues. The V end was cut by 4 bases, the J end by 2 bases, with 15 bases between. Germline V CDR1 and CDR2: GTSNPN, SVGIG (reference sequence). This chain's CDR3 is CAWIGYQGTYNEQFF. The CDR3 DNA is TGTGCCTGGATAGGTTACCAGGGGACCTACAATGAGCAGTTCTTC.

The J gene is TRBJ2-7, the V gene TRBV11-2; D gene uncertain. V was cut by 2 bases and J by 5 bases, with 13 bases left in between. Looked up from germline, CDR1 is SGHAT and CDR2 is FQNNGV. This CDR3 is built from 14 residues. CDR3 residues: CASSLRLGNHEQYF. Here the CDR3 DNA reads TGTGCCAGCAGCTTACGTTTAGGGAACCACGAGCAGTACTTC.

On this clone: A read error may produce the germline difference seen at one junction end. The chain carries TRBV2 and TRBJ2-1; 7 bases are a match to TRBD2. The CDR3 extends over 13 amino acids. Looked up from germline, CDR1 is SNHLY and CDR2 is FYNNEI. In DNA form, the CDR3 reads TGTGCCAGCAGTGAATGGGGGGAGGGAGGCTTTCTCTTC. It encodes CASSEWGEGGFLF.

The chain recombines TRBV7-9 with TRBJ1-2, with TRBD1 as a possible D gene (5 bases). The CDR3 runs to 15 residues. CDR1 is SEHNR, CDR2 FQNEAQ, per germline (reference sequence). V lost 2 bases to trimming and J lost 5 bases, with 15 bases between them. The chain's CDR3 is CASSLSDTLIYGYTF. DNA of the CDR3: TGTGCCAGCAGCTTATCGGACACGCTGATATATGGCTACACCTTC.

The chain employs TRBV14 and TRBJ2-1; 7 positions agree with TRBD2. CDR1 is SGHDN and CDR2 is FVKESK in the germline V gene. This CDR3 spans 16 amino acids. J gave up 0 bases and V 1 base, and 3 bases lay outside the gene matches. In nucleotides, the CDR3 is TGTGCCAGCAGCCAAGGACTAGCTAGCTCCTACAATGAGCAGTTCTTC. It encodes CASSQGLASSYNEQFF. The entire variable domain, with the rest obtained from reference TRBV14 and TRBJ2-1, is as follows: EAGVTQFPSHSVIEKGQTVTLRCDPISGHDNLYWYRRVMGKEIKFLLHFVKESKQDESGMPNNRFLAERTGGTYSTLKVQPAELEDSGVYFCASSQGLASSYNEQFFGPGTRLTVL.